The T cell receptor beta chain under discussion was sequenced for a study of PD-L1 blockade in urothelial cancer. A spike-in of synthetic TCR analog templates was added to each PCR. Only in-frame clones appear in the TCRdb table, and some are missing; sequencing was by immunoSEQ multiplex PCR. The sample has 50,000 to 70,000 clones, roughly four fifths seen once. J was trimmed by 6 bases and V by 3 bases; bases with no gene match: 4. The CDR3 contains 14 residues. Germline CDR1 is MDHEN and CDR2 is SYDVKM. The time point here: pretreatment peripheral blood. The rearrangement links TRBV28 to TRBJ2-1, with TRBD2 identical over 8 bases. The starting material was PBMCs, obtained around atezolizumab (anti-PD-L1) treatment. This TCR derives from a man in his 70s with urothelial cancer. The CDR3 sequence is CASSFSGVTNEQFF. DNA of the CDR3: TGTGCCAGCAGTTTTAGCGGGGTAACCAATGAGCAGTTCTTC.